The entry below describes one T cell receptor beta chain. The antigen is not known. This table comes from immunoSEQ multiplex PCR, and its TCRdb copy is limited to in-frame clones, with some not included. This table holds over 60,000 clones, more than 75% found once. CTLA-4 blockade using ipilimumab, together with focal radiation, was received by patients with chemo-refractory metastatic non-small-cell lung cancer. Germline loops: CDR1 PRHDT, CDR2 FYEKMQ (reference sequence). This CDR3 has 15 residues. V lost 3 bases to trimming and J lost 5 bases, with 17 bases between them. These data are taken from a study of radiotherapy plus CTLA-4 blockade in lung cancer. Study details: About 20% of patients responded objectively, and about 32% achieved disease control. Whole-study results and caveats: Reportedly, early blood T cell clone dynamics best predicted response, with interferon-beta. Peripheral blood showed expansion of tumor-derived TCR clones after radiotherapy and ipilimumab.

The receptor was isolated from a human donor with non-small cell lung cancer who had stable disease on radiotherapy plus ipilimumab. The material was peripheral blood, obtained from a patient treated with radiotherapy plus ipilimumab. The chain has TRBV13 and TRBJ2-7; D is perhaps TRBD2 (7 bases). For the CDR3, the DNA is TGTGCCAGCAGCTTGGGGGGGCAACCCGGAAACGAGCAGTACTTC. Translating gives CASSLGGQPGNEQYF. The full variable domain, in which reference TRBV13 and TRBJ2-7 provide the parts outside the CDR3, is AAGVIQSPRHLIKEKRETATLKCYPIPRHDTVYWYQQGPGQDPQFLISFYEKMQSDKGSIPDRFSAQQFSDYHSELNMSSLELGDSALYFCASSLGGQPGNEQYFGPGTRLTVT.